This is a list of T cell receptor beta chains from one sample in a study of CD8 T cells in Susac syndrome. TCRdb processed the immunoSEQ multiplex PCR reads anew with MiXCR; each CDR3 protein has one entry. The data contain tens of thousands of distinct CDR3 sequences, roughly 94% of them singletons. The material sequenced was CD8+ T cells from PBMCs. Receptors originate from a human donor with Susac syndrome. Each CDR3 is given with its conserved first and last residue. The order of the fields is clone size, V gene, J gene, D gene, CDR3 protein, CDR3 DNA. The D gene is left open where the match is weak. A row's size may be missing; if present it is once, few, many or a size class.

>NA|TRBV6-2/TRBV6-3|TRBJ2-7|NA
CASSYSSHYYEQYF
TGTGCCAGCAGTTACTCGAGCCATTACTACGAGCAGTACTTC
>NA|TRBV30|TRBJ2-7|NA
CAWNDGSAPEQYF
TGTGCCTGGAACGACGGGAGTGCCCCCGAGCAGTACTTC
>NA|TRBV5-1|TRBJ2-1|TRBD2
CASSPPGGSHNEQFF
TGCGCCAGCAGCCCCCCGGGGGGTAGCCACAATGAGCAGTTCTTC
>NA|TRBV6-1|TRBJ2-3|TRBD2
CASSPIAGPSTDTQYF
TGTGCCAGCAGTCCTATAGCGGGACCTAGCACAGATACGCAGTATTTT
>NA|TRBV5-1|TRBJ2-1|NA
CASSFLVGGARNEQFF
TGCGCCAGCAGCTTCTTAGTGGGAGGAGCGCGTAATGAGCAGTTCTTC
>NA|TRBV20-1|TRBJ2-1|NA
CSASGRIFYNEQFF
TGCAGTGCTTCCGGACGGATCTTTTACAATGAGCAGTTCTTC
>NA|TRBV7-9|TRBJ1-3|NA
CASSSPGDQGFTIYF
TGTGCCAGCAGCTCGCCCGGGGACCAGGGGTTCACCATATATTTT
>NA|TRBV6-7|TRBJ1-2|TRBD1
CASSPDRGVHYGYTF
TGTGCCAGCAGTCCGGACAGGGGGGTTCACTATGGCTACACCTTC
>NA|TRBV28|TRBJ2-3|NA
CASSSTADTDTQYF
TGTGCCAGCAGTTCCACAGCTGACACAGATACGCAGTATTTT
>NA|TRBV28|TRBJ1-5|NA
CACNPETRSNQPQHF
TGTGCCTGTAACCCAGAGACACGCAGCAATCAGCCCCAGCATTTT
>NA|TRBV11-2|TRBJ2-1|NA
CASSLDVGMDEQFF
TGTGCCAGCAGCTTAGACGTCGGGATGGATGAGCAGTTCTTC
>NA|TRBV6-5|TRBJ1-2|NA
CASRAPYGYTF
TGTGCCAGCAGGGCCCCCTATGGCTACACCTTC
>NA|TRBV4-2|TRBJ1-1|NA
CASSHEELNTEAFF
TGTGCCAGCAGCCATGAGGAATTGAACACTGAAGCTTTCTTT
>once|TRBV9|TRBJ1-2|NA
CASSVDPDYGYTF
TGTGCCAGCAGCGTAGATCCTGACTATGGCTACACCTTC
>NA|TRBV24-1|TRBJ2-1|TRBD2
CATSGREGPYNEQFF
TGTGCCACCAGTGGCAGGGAGGGGCCTTACAATGAGCAGTTCTTC
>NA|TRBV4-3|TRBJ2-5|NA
CASSRILEETQYF
TGCGCCAGCAGCCGTATCCTAGAGGAGACCCAGTACTTC
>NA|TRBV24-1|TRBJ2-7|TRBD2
CATSLGLAGDEQYF
TGTGCCACCAGTCTAGGACTAGCGGGAGACGAGCAGTACTTC
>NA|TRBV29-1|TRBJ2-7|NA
CSVEESASPGYEQYF
TGCAGCGTTGAAGAATCGGCTAGCCCTGGCTACGAGCAGTACTTC
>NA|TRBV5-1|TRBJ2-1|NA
CASVGPISNEQFF
TGCGCCAGCGTTGGGCCAATAAGCAATGAGCAGTTCTTC
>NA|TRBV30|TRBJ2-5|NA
CAWSLLLQETQYF
TGTGCCTGGAGTTTACTCCTACAAGAGACCCAGTACTTC